Here is one T cell receptor (beta chain) with its context. Antigen specificity is unknown. The source of the sample is a study of T cell clonotyping in hematopoietic cell transplantation. Germline lookup yields CDR1 MNHEY and CDR2 SVGAGI. Trimming removed 2 bases from V and 2 bases from J, with 10 bases in between. This CDR3 region has 15 residues. TCRdb's table, derived via immunoSEQ multiplex PCR, lists solely in-frame clones and lacks some. The sample yields 40,000 to 45,000 clones, roughly 94% seen once. Overall study findings and caveats: At the given depth, recipient repertoires were over 95% de novo clonotypes. After transplant, recipient diversity fell while pathologically expanded clonotypes grew through day 180. Higher Inverse Simpson Index values in graft donor and pretransplant recipient predicted broader posttransplant TCR diversity.

Sequenced input: peripheral blood mononuclear cells. The source of this sequence is a woman in her fifties or sixties in good health. Some clones in this sample may be carry-over from other donors' samples. The chain couples TRBV6-5 to TRBJ1-3; D gene uncertain. Written as DNA, the CDR3 is TGTGCCAGCAGTTACAGAGAGAACACTGGAAACACCATATATTTT. Its translation: CASSYRENTGNTIYF.